The entry below gives a single TCR beta chain sequence along with its context. The sample comes from a study of PD-L1 blockade in urothelial cancer. Germline V gene data show CDR1 as MNHNS and CDR2 as SASEGT. This CDR3 spans 16 amino acids. Germline trimming cut 2 bases from V and 10 bases from J; bases unmatched to any gene: 13. Generated by immunoSEQ multiplex PCR, the TCRdb table keeps only in-frame clones and is missing some. This sample yields approximately 79,000 clones, of which 70% to 90% are seen a single time; about 6.2% belongs to the top ten. The time point is: pretreatment peripheral blood.

The sequence was obtained from a man aged 40-49 years with urothelial cancer. The sequencing used PBMCs, collected around atezolizumab (anti-PD-L1) treatment. The chain recombines TRBV6-1 with TRBJ2-1; 8 bases align to TRBD2. The CDR3 coding sequence is TGTGCCAGCAGTGAAAACATGGGACTAGGGAAGATGGAGCAGTTCTTC. Its translation: CASSENMGLGKMEQFF.